This T cell receptor (beta chain) was profiled in a study of blood T cell repertoires in COVID-19. Study summary: The samples span acute and convalescent COVID-19 from the United States, Italy and Spain. T cells, B-cell-depleted T cells, or PBMCs provided the cDNA or gDNA that served as material.

As processed by the authors: Amplification from reference gene primers served as the basis for estimated nucleated cell counts. Assay: immunoSEQ multiplex PCR; the TCRdb copy retains only in-frame clones and omits some. That table gives V, J and clone size, and the DNA gave D and trimming. The repertoire holds more than 120,000 clones, with around 86% as singletons. Germline assignment: CDR1 SGHDN and CDR2 FVKESK. CDR3 length: 19 amino acids. V shed 0 bases and J 2 bases; nucleotides not matched to a gene: 15. The chain has TRBV14 and TRBJ2-7, with 8 bases aligning to TRBD1. The sample taken for sequencing was peripheral blood. This TCR was recovered from a man between 45 and 60 years old who had recovered from COVID-19. This chain's CDR3 is CASSQDYYSQGAWAYEQYF. CDR3 coding DNA: TGTGCCAGCAGCCAAGATTATTATTCGCAGGGGGCATGGGCCTACGAGCAGTACTTC.